This TCR beta chain was recovered during a study of blood T cell repertoires in COVID-19. Study-wide background: Collection of acute and convalescent COVID-19 samples took place in the United States, Italy and Spain. T cells, B-cell-depleted T cells, or PBMCs supplied cDNA or gDNA.

This clone was seen once. V shed 5 bases, J shed 5 bases, and the junction held 18 bases outside the gene matches. The CDR3 spans 18 residues. Germline V lookup: CDR1 LNHDA, CDR2 SQIVND (reference sequence). As handled by the study authors: Reference gene primer amplification gave estimated nucleated cell counts. Libraries were prepared by immunoSEQ multiplex PCR; TCRdb keeps only in-frame clonotypes and omits some of them. That table furnishes V, J and clone size, whereas the DNA furnished D and trimming. Of approximately 470,000 clones listed, 80% to 90% are singletons. The chain recombines TRBV19 with TRBJ1-1; 9 bases line up with TRBD1. The clonotype comes from a human donor in a cohort sampled during active COVID-19. The sequencing input was peripheral blood. The CDR3 sequence: CASSHGTGIILGRTEAFF. The DNA for the CDR3 is TGTGCCAGTAGTCATGGGACAGGGATTATATTGGGACGAACTGAAGCTTTCTTT.